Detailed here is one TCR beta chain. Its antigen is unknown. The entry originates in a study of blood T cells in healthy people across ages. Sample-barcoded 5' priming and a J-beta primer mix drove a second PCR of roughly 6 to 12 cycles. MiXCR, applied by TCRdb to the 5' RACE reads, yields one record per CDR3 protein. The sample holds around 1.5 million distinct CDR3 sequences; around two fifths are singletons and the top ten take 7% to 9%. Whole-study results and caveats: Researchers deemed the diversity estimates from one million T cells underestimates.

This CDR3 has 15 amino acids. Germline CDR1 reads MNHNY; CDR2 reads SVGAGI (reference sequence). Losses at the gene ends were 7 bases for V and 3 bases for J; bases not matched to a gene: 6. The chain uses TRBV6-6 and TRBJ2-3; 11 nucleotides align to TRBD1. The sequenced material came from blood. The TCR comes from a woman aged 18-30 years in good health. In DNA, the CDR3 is TGTGCCAGCAACCCCGGGACAGGGGGGACAGATACGCAGTATTTT. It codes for CASNPGTGGTDTQYF.